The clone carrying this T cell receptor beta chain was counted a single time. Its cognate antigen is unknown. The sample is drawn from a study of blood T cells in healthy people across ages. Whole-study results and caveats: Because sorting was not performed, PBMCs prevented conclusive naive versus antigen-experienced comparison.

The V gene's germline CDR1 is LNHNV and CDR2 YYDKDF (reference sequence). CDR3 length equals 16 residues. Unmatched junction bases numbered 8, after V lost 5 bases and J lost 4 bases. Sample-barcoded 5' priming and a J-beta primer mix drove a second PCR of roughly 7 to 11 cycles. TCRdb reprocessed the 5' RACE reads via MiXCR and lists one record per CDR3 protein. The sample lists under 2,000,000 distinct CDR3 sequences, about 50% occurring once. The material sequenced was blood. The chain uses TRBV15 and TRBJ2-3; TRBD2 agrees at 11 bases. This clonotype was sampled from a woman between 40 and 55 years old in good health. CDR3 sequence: CATSVRLAGTSDTQYF. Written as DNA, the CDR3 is TGTGCCACCAGCGTACGACTAGCGGGGACGTCAGATACGCAGTATTTT.